This TCR beta chain was recovered during a study of neurological immune-mediated disorders. In its sample, this clonotype was seen many times. By 5'RACE with 10-nucleotide random UMIs, the cDNA was made. Over 160 million TCR-beta sequences from 15-18 subjects came from every sequencing run. TCRdb recomputed calls from the 5' RACE reads with MiXCR, one row per CDR3 protein. This repertoire shows around 47,000 distinct CDR3 sequences, roughly 21% found once; its top ten account for about 4.5%. Time point meaning: technical triplicate 3. The length of the CDR3 is 15 residues. From germline, CDR1 is DFQATT and CDR2 SNEGSKA (reference sequence). The V gene lost 0 bases and the J gene lost 4 bases, with 15 bases spanning the gap.

The clonotype originates from a man aged 55 to 70 with HTLV-1-associated myelopathy (HAM/TSP). What was sequenced was PBMCs. The V and J genes are TRBV20-1 and TRBJ2-5; D is possibly TRBD1 or TRBD2 (6 bases each). CDR3 protein: CSARDAPGASETQYF. The CDR3 nucleotides read TGCAGTGCTAGAGATGCGCCGGGGGCGTCAGAGACCCAGTACTTC.